The 32 T cell receptor beta chains given below trace back to one sample, sequenced in a study of T cell repertoires in cytomegalovirus infection (dated by TCRdb to the late 2010s). The sample was run on an Illumina HiSeq 1500. TCRdb redid the processing of the public reads, applying fastp at Q25 and MiXCR, and retained in-frame beta chains. Under each unique CDR3 protein, matching rows form one entry showing the most common genes and DNA. For this sample there are some 800,000 distinct CDR3 sequences; less than 35% appear just once. The ten largest account for roughly 12% of the sample. The antigens for these receptors are not known. The sample's treatment or condition label is to be understood as: in vitro stimulation with specific CMV peptide epitopes to enrich CMV-specific T cells. This material consisted of cultured CD8+ T cells from PBMCs, taken from culture after CMV antigen stimulation. The receptors were gathered from a human donor in good health (CMV status not recorded). Some clones in this sample may be carry-over from other donors' samples.

The chain is built from TRBV7-6 and TRBJ1-1; D is uncertain. CDR3 size: 17 residues. Germline CDR1 is SGHVS and CDR2 is FNYEAQ. Between the trimmed V and J ends, which lost 3 bases and 0 bases, there was a span of 17 bases. The CDR3 bases are TGTGCCAGCAGCTTCGGGCAGGACTCCTACCTGAACACTGAAGCTTTCTTT. It translates to CASSFGQDSYLNTEAFF.

In this sample, this clonotype turned up a few times. V is TRBV4-1 and J is TRBJ2-1, with D uncertain. V was pared by 1 base and J by 9 bases, with 10 bases between. Germline CDR1 reads MGHRA; CDR2 reads YSYEKL. The CDR3 length is 13 residues. CDR3 in DNA: TGCGCCAGCAGCCAAGTCCCCCGGAGTGAGCAGTTCTTC. Its protein product is CASSQVPRSEQFF.

This clonotype was counted between two and nine times. V and J are TRBV5-6 and TRBJ1-2; the D gene is possibly TRBD1 (6 bases). The germline V gene encodes CDR1 SGHDT and CDR2 YYEEEE. The CDR3 spans 14 residues. Trimming cost V 4 bases and J 8 bases, with 18 bases left between them. The CDR3 region is CASSAGSGAGGYTF. The CDR3 DNA is TGTGCCAGCAGCGCAGGGTCAGGGGCGGGCGGCTACACCTTC.

This rearrangement joins TRBV28 to TRBJ2-3; 8 bases match TRBD2. Germline V gene lookup returns CDR1 MDHEN and CDR2 SYDVKM. The CDR3 covers 18 residues. V lost 3 bases to trimming and J lost 0 bases; unmatched junction nucleotides: 11. CDR3 DNA: TGTGCCAGCAGTTTGTGGGCGGGGGGAACATCTAGCACAGATACGCAGTATTTT. Amino acid sequence: CASSLWAGGTSSTDTQYF.

The V gene is TRBV20-1, the J gene TRBJ1-2, with 7 bases fitting TRBD1. Trimming took 1 base from V and 2 from J; bases not matched to a gene: 13. The germline gives CDR1 DFQATT, CDR2 SNEGSKA (reference sequence). The CDR3 is made up of 17 amino acids. CDR3 bases: TGCAGTGCTAGAGGGGACGCGAAGGGACAGATGAACTATGGCTACACCTTC. Translating gives CSARGDAKGQMNYGYTF.

In its sample, this clonotype was seen a few times. Here the CDR3 omits its conserved ending phenylalanine or tryptophan, so a read error is the likely source. No DNA is shown, since the ends of the CDR3 on it are uncertain; the CDR3 is the one TCRdb lists. The chain employs TRBV7-6 and TRBJ2-7. From its first to its last residue, the CDR3 has 12 amino acids. The germline V gene encodes CDR1 SGHVS and CDR2 FNYEAQ. CDR3 in amino acids: CASSREADSSLP.

CDR3 sequence reads: CASSPDSLLGYTF. CDR3 nucleotides: TGTGCCAGCAGTCCGGACAGCCTGTTGGGCTACACCTTC. The gene calls are TRBV7-9 and TRBJ1-2, with D possibly matching TRBD1 (6 bases). Trimming cost V 6 bases and J 8 bases, with 16 bases left between them. This CDR3 contains 13 residues. CDR1 and CDR2 from the germline V gene are SEHNR and FQNEAQ (reference sequence).

The chain couples TRBV28 to TRBJ2-3; D might be TRBD1 or TRBD2, each matching 5 bases. With 8 bases removed from V and 0 bases from J, the gap between germline ends came to 15 bases. The CDR3 runs 15 residues. Germline V CDR1 and CDR2: MDHEN, SYDVKM. CDR3 bases: TGTGCCAGCTGCGAGGGGCTCGCTAGCACAGATACGCAGTATTTT. Translating it yields CASCEGLASTDTQYF.

This clonotype was counted many times. The V and J genes are TRBV7-2 and TRBJ1-1, with D uncertain. V lost 5 bases and J 0 bases, leaving 16 bases between the germline ends. Germline CDR1 and CDR2: SGHTA and FQGNSA. The CDR3 extends over 16 amino acids. CDR3 nucleotides: TGTGCCAGCAGCCCCTGGGGTTCTAGCTTGAACACTGAAGCTTTCTTT. Translated, it gives CASSPWGSSLNTEAFF.

This chain uses TRBV20-1 with TRBJ1-2; 9 bases are a match to TRBD1. V shed 6 bases, J shed 3 bases, and the junction held 8 bases outside the gene matches. CDR1 DFQATT and CDR2 SNEGSKA come from the germline V gene (reference sequence). The CDR3 has 14 residues. The CDR3 sequence: CSAPGQGPYYGYTF. The CDR3 DNA is TGCAGTGCACCAGGACAGGGGCCGTACTATGGCTACACCTTC.

The V and J genes are TRBV7-9 and TRBJ1-3; no clear D gene. The germline CDR1 and CDR2 sequences are SEHNR and FQNEAQ (reference sequence). The CDR3 has 15 residues. V lost 2 bases to trimming and J lost 0 bases, with 8 bases between them. CDR3 DNA sequence: TGTGCCAGCAGCTTATCAGGCTCCTCTGGAAACACCATATATTTT. Translation: CASSLSGSSGNTIYF.

This clonotype was observed a few times. The rearrangement links TRBV29-1 to TRBJ1-2; 7 bases map to TRBD1. J lost 8 bases, V lost 5 bases, and 11 bases had no gene match. The CDR3 consists of 13 residues. Per germline, CDR1 SQVTM and CDR2 ANQGSEA. For the CDR3, the DNA is TGCAGCGTTCGGACAGGCTCCTTCGGCGGCTACACCTTC. This encodes CSVRTGSFGGYTF.

The chain joins TRBV5-4 to TRBJ1-1, with 10 positions matching TRBD1. This CDR3 has 13 amino acids. J was trimmed by 6 bases and V by 5 bases; bases with no gene match: 4. The germline V gene encodes CDR1 SGHNT and CDR2 YYREEE (reference sequence). CDR3 region: CASSDRGHSEAFF. DNA of the CDR3: TGTGCCAGCAGTGACAGGGGGCATTCTGAAGCTTTCTTT. The full variable domain, its missing parts supplied by reference TRBV5-4 and TRBJ1-1, is ETGVTQSPTHLIKTRGQQVTLRCSSQSGHNTVSWYQQALGQGPQFIFQYYREEENGRGNFPPRFSGLQFPNYSSELNVNALELDDSALYLCASSDRGHSEAFFGQGTRLTVV.

The chain is built from TRBV9 and TRBJ2-5; D gene unclear. The V end lost 4 bases, the J end lost 0 bases, and 13 bases lay between the germline ends. Germline loops: CDR1 SGDLS, CDR2 YYNGEE. CDR3 size: 15 residues. Here the CDR3 reads CASSPMARHQETQYF. The CDR3 nucleotides read TGTGCCAGCAGCCCTATGGCACGGCACCAAGAGACCCAGTACTTC.

CDR3 loop: CASSIRGGNTGELFF. The DNA for the CDR3 is TGTGCCAGCAGCATCAGGGGTGGGAACACCGGGGAGCTGTTTTTT. The rearrangement uses TRBV5-4 and TRBJ2-2, with D possibly TRBD1 on 6 matching bases. V was trimmed by 4 bases and J by 1 base, leaving 11 bases between them. Germline values: CDR1 SGHNT, CDR2 YYREEE (reference sequence). The CDR3 loop spans 15 amino acids.

The chain joins TRBV19 to TRBJ2-7; D not certain. Germline CDR1 LNHDA, CDR2 SQIVND (reference sequence). Trimming cost V 3 bases and J 2 bases, with 8 bases left between them. CDR3 length equals 13 residues. CDR3 coding DNA: TGTGCCAGTAGTATTACAGAGACCTACGAGCAGTACTTC. Protein product: CASSITETYEQYF.

The rearrangement uses TRBV6-5 and TRBJ2-3, with 9 nucleotides matching TRBD2. The CDR3 covers 16 residues. V lost 5 bases to trimming and J lost 3 bases; unmatched junction nucleotides: 9. Germline V gene data show CDR1 as MNHEY and CDR2 as SVGAGI. CDR3 nucleotides: TGTGCCAGCAGTCCCCCCGGACTAGCGAGGACAGATACGCAGTATTTT. This encodes CASSPPGLARTDTQYF.

The gene calls are TRBV7-9 and TRBJ2-1, with 11 bases matching TRBD1. V was pared by 5 bases and J by 5 bases, with 14 bases of the junction left unmatched. This CDR3 contains 18 residues. From germline, CDR1 is SEHNR and CDR2 FQNEAQ (reference sequence). CDR3 sequence: CASSPRGQGATRDNEQFF. Written as DNA, the CDR3 is TGTGCCAGCAGCCCTCGAGGACAGGGGGCCACTAGGGACAATGAGCAGTTCTTC. Full variable domain (missing parts from reference TRBV7-9 and TRBJ2-1): DTGVSQNPRHKITKRGQNVTFRCDPISEHNRLYWYRQTLGQGPEFLTYFQNEAQLEKSRLLSDRFSAERPKGSFSTLEIQRTEQGDSAMYLCASSPRGQGATRDNEQFFGPGTRLTVL.

This clonotype was recorded a few times. J is TRBJ1-5 and V is TRBV6-2 or TRBV6-3; D call uncertain. Trimming took 7 bases from V and 6 from J, leaving 25 bases between them. Germline CDR1 MNHEY, CDR2 SVGEGT. CDR3 length: 17 amino acids. The CDR3 DNA follows: TGTGCCAGCACCCCTCCGGCGGCCGGCCAGCTGGGTCAGCCCCAGCATTTT. This translates into CASTPPAAGQLGQPQHF.

This clonotype appeared a few times. The V call is TRBV12-3 or TRBV12-4, the J call TRBJ1-1; D call uncertain. Trimming stripped 7 bases from V and 7 bases from J, with 13 bases between. The CDR3 loop spans 12 amino acids. The CDR3 DNA sequence: TGTGCCAGCACCCGGGGATCCAGTGAAGCTTTCTTT. Translation gives CASTRGSSEAFF.

The genes are TRBV12-3 or TRBV12-4 and TRBJ2-2; D remains unclear. The CDR3 has 15 residues. Trimming left V 11 bases short and J 5 bases short, with 21 bases between. CDR3 in DNA: TGTGCCCGACGCCTGGGTGATCCGAGAACCGGGGAGCTGTTTTTT. Translation gives CARRLGDPRTGELFF.

The table lists this clonotype with a few counts. The chain couples TRBV6-2 or TRBV6-3 to TRBJ2-1, with 14 positions matching TRBD2. The CDR3 covers 19 residues. V shed 6 bases and J 1 base; nucleotides not matched to a gene: 11. The germline CDR1 and CDR2 sequences are MNHEY and SVGEGT. This chain's CDR3 is CASSGTSGGAILSYNEQFF. For the CDR3, the DNA is TGTGCCAGCAGCGGGACTAGCGGGGGCGCTATCCTTTCCTACAATGAGCAGTTCTTC.

J is TRBJ2-4 and V is TRBV7-8, with a tentative D call TRBD2 (7 bases). Looked up from germline, CDR1 is SGHVS and CDR2 is FQNEAQ. The V gene lost 5 bases and the J gene lost 3 bases, with 17 bases spanning the gap. The CDR3 runs 16 residues. CDR3 sequence: CASSPGGSGVKNIQYF. The CDR3 DNA reads TGTGCCAGCAGCCCTGGGGGCAGCGGGGTCAAAAACATTCAGTACTTC.

This sequence joins TRBV13 and TRBJ2-7; D tentatively reads TRBD1 or TRBD2 (7 bases each). The germline gives CDR1 PRHDT, CDR2 FYEKMQ (reference sequence). This CDR3 has 13 amino acids. V dropped 5 bases and J dropped 6 bases, with 14 bases sitting between them. As DNA, the CDR3 is TGTGCCAGCAGCCTGGGGAGGGGGCCCGAGCAGTACTTC. It encodes CASSLGRGPEQYF.

This CDR3 is CATTFISGQPPNQPQHF. Written as DNA, the CDR3 is TGTGCCACCACTTTCATATCGGGCCAGCCACCCAATCAGCCCCAGCATTTT. This chain links TRBV6-6 with TRBJ1-5; D gene uncertain. V gave up 10 bases and J gave up 3 bases, with 25 bases separating them. In germline, CDR1 is MNHNY, CDR2 SVGAGI (reference sequence). This CDR3 contains 17 residues.

To note about this clonotype: A much larger clone is a single base away; this may be a read error. The chain is built from TRBV7-2 and TRBJ1-1; D remains unclear. Trimming cost V 0 bases and J 1 base, with 9 bases left between them. Germline V gene lookup returns CDR1 SGHTA and CDR2 FQGNSA. This CDR3 has 15 residues. CDR3 sequence reads: CASSLAELRNTEAFF. In DNA form, the CDR3 reads TGTGCCAGCAGCTTAGCGGAACTGAGGAACACTGAAGCTTTCTTT.

This clonotype came up a few times. The rearrangement joins TRBV6-5 to TRBJ1-5; D is undetermined. The CDR3 contains 15 residues. CDR1 MNHEY and CDR2 SVGAGI come from the germline V gene. Between the trimmed V and J ends, which lost 6 bases and 0 bases, there was a span of 12 bases. In DNA, the CDR3 is TGTGCCAGCAGCTGGAGGGTGGATAGCAATCAGCCCCAGCATTTT. Translation gives CASSWRVDSNQPQHF.

The J gene is TRBJ2-7, the V gene TRBV7-6; D unclear. Per germline, CDR1 SGHVS and CDR2 FNYEAQ. CDR3 length: 15 residues. CDR3 sequence reads: CASSLDRKNSYEKYV. CDR3 DNA sequence: TGTGCCAGCAGCTTAGACCGGAAAAACTCCTACGAGAAGTACGTC.

In its sample, this clonotype was seen many times. The chain recombines TRBV7-2 with TRBJ2-1; D uncertain. The germline V gene has CDR1 SGHTA and CDR2 FQGNSA. This CDR3 spans 12 amino acids. V lost 5 bases and J 5 bases, leaving 7 bases between the germline ends. The CDR3 sequence is CASSPGHNEQFF. The DNA for the CDR3 is TGTGCCAGCAGCCCCGGCCACAATGAGCAGTTCTTC.

This clonotype has a count of ten or more. This rearrangement joins TRBV7-2 to TRBJ2-3, with 7 bases lining up with TRBD2. V lost 1 base, J lost 6 bases, and 13 bases stayed unmatched. Per germline, CDR1 SGHTA and CDR2 FQGNSA. The CDR3 runs 17 residues. For the CDR3, the DNA is TGTGCCAGCAGCTTAGGGTTCCGCGGGGGAGAGATGGATACGCAGTATTTT. Protein product: CASSLGFRGGEMDTQYF.

This clonotype was observed a few times. The V gene is TRBV6-5, the J gene TRBJ2-7; TRBD2 agrees at 7 bases. The ends lost 8 bases at V and 0 bases at J; junction bases unmatched: 13. CDR3 size: 16 residues. CDR1 and CDR2 from the germline V gene are MNHEY and SVGAGI. The DNA of the CDR3 is TGTGCCAGCCTAACGGCCTGGGACTACGACTCCTACGAGCAGTACGTC. Amino acids: CASLTAWDYDSYEQYV.

This clonotype appeared a few times. This CDR3 reads CASSPRNSGGKNIQYF. CDR3 nucleotide sequence: TGTGCCAGCAGCCCGCGGAACTCGGGGGGGAAAAACATTCAGTACTTC. This rearrangement joins TRBV7-9 to TRBJ2-4; the match to TRBD2 covers 8 bases. The J segment lost 4 bases and the V segment lost 5 bases, leaving 10 bases of the junction unmatched. CDR3 length equals 16 residues. Germline loops: CDR1 SEHNR, CDR2 FQNEAQ (reference sequence). Full variable domain (missing parts from reference TRBV7-9 and TRBJ2-4): DTGVSQNPRHKITKRGQNVTFRCDPISEHNRLYWYRQTLGQGPEFLTYFQNEAQLEKSRLLSDRFSAERPKGSFSTLEIQRTEQGDSAMYLCASSPRNSGGKNIQYFGAGTRLSVL.